One T cell receptor (beta chain) is described in this entry. This clone appeared a few times. The antigen this receptor binds is unknown. Per-nucleotide qualities are absent, and no much larger clonotype sits a single base away. All of the isolated RNA was reverse transcribed with the High Capacity cDNA Reverse Transcription Kit, so expressed TCRB transcripts were sequenced. Deep immunoSEQ sequencing was performed on naive, central memory and regulatory T cell samples, with an average of approximately 4 million total reads per sample. Sorted cells were lysed in RLT buffer, and RNA was extracted using DNase-treated RNeasy Micro or Mini kits according to cell number. To prevent cross-contamination, every cell subset was processed on its own, while patient and healthy donor samples were processed together. TCRB sequences were amplified from cDNA with the immunoSEQ multiplex PCR, producing 87-bp fragments spanning the CDR3 region. Sequencing of the amplicons was performed on the Illumina HiSeq platform. The published analysis was carried out like this. PCR bias was computationally corrected using synthetic template baselines, reads within Hamming distance 2 were collapsed, and singletons that could not be merged were discarded. Reads were aligned against IMGT so that V, D and J genes, CDR3 length and insertions or deletions at six rearrangement sites could be assigned. Within each subset, clonotype counts were normalized to sorted cell number, after which true diversity and Gini coefficients were computed with the tcR R package. The overlap coefficient, calculated on TCRB nucleotide sequences, was used to measure repertoire sharing. Out-of-frame TCRB sequences from naive cells were analyzed as a proxy for the pre-selection repertoire. What TCRdb holds here is the immuneACCESS table cut down to in-frame rearrangements. Part of the clones is not present; checked against another copy, under half of the missing clones reflect an unresolved V gene, and the others are unexplained. That table gives V, J and clone size, and the DNA gave D and trimming. Across this sample there are 550,000 to 850,000 clones, with 13% seen only once. Clones ranked in the top ten supply approximately 0.022% of the sample.

The data stem from a study of beta chain features in type 1 diabetes (dated by TCRdb to the late 2010s). Study-wide context: Mean age, gender distribution, total cell number and subset yield were not different between patients and healthy donors. Across all samples, 90 million to 130 million sorted cells were examined, and cell number per subset correlated strongly with RNA yield. In the study, recently diagnosed type 1 diabetes patients and matched healthy donors were compared on the TCRB repertoires of their sorted circulating CD4+ T cell subsets. Regulatory and stem cell-like memory subsets were obtained from only 8 patients and roughly 8 healthy donors, while naive and central memory subsets were obtained from all 30 or so donors. Overall study outcomes, separate from this receptor: Naive, central memory and regulatory TCRB repertoires appeared more similar among patients than among healthy donors. Because cDNA was sequenced instead of genomic DNA, highly expressing activated cells could be over-represented, though the groups showed no difference in activation or CD3 levels. HLA sub-analyses involved small numbers of individuals, so any influence of HLA type on TCRB rearrangement remained unresolved. Patients with type 1 diabetes made fewer insertions and deleted more nucleotides at VDJ recombination sites, implying thymic rearrangement abnormalities. Type 1 diabetes patients showed a moderate but significant shortening of TCRB CDR3 length in all four CD4+ subsets. Shorter templates might have been favored by PCR, but patient and control samples were amplified and corrected together, so both groups would have been affected equally by any skew.

The germline V gene encodes CDR1 SEHNR and CDR2 FQNEAQ (reference sequence). Measured from the cysteine to the phenylalanine, the CDR3 is 14 residues long. The entry retains the CDR3 DNA only, 42 bases that are in frame from base 1. V is shortened by 5 bases, J by 0 bases, and the region joining them spans 7 bases. A single peripheral blood draw of around 0.11 L on average was collected from each donor into heparinised tubes. Naive, central memory, regulatory and stem cell-like memory CD4+ T cells were sorted on a BD FACSAria II using a panel including CD45RO, CCR7, CD25, CD127, CD95 and CD27. A purity above 95% was achieved for all sorted populations. PBMCs were isolated immediately by Lymphoprep density gradient centrifugation and stained directly without culture. So that batch effects would be minimized, each experiment stained and sorted samples in pairs, pairing one healthy donor with one patient.

Input material: naive CD4+ T cells from blood. This sample's cell subset or site label indicates: true naive CD4+ T cells. This TCR was recovered from a young man with type 1 diabetes. The rearranged chain carries TRBV7-9 and TRBJ1-4; no confident D gene assignment can be made. The sequence in DNA is TGTGCCAGCAGCCCAGTCGCAACTAATGAAAAACTGTTTTTT. The translation is CASSPVATNEKLFF.